This TCR beta chain was sequenced in a study of blood T cell repertoires in COVID-19. Across the study: The samples span acute and convalescent COVID-19 from the United States, Italy and Spain. Sources were T cells, B-cell-depleted T cells, or PBMCs; the material itself was cDNA or gDNA.

CDR1 and CDR2 from the germline V gene are SGHKS and YYEKEE (reference sequence). The CDR3 is 14 residues long. The ends lost 4 bases at V and 2 bases at J; junction bases unmatched: 5. In the source study's methods: Amplifying reference gene primers gave estimates of nucleated cell counts. Sequenced by immunoSEQ multiplex PCR; TCRdb stores in-frame clones only, minus some. V, J and clone size were drawn from that table, and D and trimming were deduced from the DNA. The sample has under 250,000 clones, around 83% seen once; the top ten hold about 9%. The J gene is TRBJ2-7, the V gene TRBV5-5, with TRBD2 identical over 8 bases. The source is a man at least 80 years old with acute or convalescent COVID-19. The sequencing input was peripheral blood. CDR3 sequence reads: CASSLRGGAYEQYF. The CDR3 DNA is TGTGCCAGCAGCCTCCGGGGGGGGGCCTACGAGCAGTACTTC.